Listed below are T cell receptor beta chains from one sample, sequenced in a study of cytotoxic CD8 clonotypes in ibrutinib-treated CLL. Measured with immunoSEQ multiplex PCR; TCRdb has only the in-frame clones, and not every one. The sample gives approximately 11,000 clones, about 81% of which show up once; 20% to 25% is in the top ten. The sequencing used PBMCs, collected at disease progression, from a patient treated with ibrutinib. These receptor sequences come from a human donor with chronic lymphocytic leukemia. Both conserved end residues are trimmed from each CDR3.

V gene	CDR3 protein
TRBV28	ASREETGSGNTIY
TRBV28	ASTTTADEQY
TRBV11-2	ASSPLWAGGGGGELF
TRBV4-2	ASSQVYRGSYNEQF
TRBV19	ASSIPSGSYNEQF
TRBV5-1	ASSFGPGGSGANVLT
TRBV18	ASSAEAGELF
TRBV9	ASSVAEGLGEKLF
TRBV28	ASSLGVGYGYT
TRBV11-2	ASSFEGHKNIQY
TRBV7-2	ASSSQGLAGVNEQF
TRBV28	ASSGTPRGGEQY
TRBV5-1	ASSPWTGNTEAF
TRBV11-2	ASSLDGFGTQY
TRBV7-3	ASSLVPGETQY
TRBV27	ASSLEGASEAF
TRBV13	ASSLRGGSYEQY
TRBV7-2	ASSRWTSGNTIY
TRBV10-3	AISLASYNEQF
TRBV14	ASSSRGAGGPIFYNEQF
TRBV30	AWSVREEQPQH
TRBV6-1	ASSAGGPSYEQY
TRBV29-1	SVEDVASGDTEAF
TRBV10-3	AISAGRDTQY
TRBV9	ASSSDPSRSVDTDTQY
TRBV29-1	SVEIAGSSYNEQF
TRBV7-9	ASSLGGRDYNEQF
TRBV5-5	ASSLGAGAQPQH
TRBV5-1	ASRGQETQY
TRBV28	ASSNLGQGGTEAF
TRBV28	ASSLSSPDRGYGYT
TRBV30	AWSLGGDAF
TRBV7-3	ASSSFSGNQPQETQY
TRBV7-9	ASTNRGSSTDTQY
TRBV6-5	ASRPDPSTDTQY
TRBV6-1	ASSERSGRTDTQY